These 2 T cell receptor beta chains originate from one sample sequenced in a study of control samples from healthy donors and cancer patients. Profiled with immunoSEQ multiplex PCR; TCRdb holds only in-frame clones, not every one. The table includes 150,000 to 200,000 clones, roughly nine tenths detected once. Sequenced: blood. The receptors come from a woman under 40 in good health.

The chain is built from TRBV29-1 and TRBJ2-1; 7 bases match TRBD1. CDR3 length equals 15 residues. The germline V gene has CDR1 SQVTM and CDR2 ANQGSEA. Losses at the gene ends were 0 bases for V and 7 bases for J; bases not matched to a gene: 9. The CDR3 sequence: CSVEDGDRVGNEQFF. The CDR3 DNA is TGCAGCGTTGAAGATGGAGACAGGGTAGGGAATGAGCAGTTCTTC.

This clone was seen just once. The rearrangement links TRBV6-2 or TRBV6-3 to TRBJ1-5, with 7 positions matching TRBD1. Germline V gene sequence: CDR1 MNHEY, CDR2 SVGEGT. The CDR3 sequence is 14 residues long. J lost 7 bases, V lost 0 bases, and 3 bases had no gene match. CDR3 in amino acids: CASSYSTGYQPQHF. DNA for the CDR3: TGTGCCAGCAGTTACTCGACAGGGTACCAGCCCCAGCATTTT.